This is a list of T cell receptor beta chains from one sample in a study of post-analysis software for immune sequencing data. A single record per CDR3 protein comes from TCRdb applying MiXCR to the PCR reads. The data contain 400,000 to 500,000 distinct CDR3 sequences, about 39% of them singletons. Sequenced sample: blood. These receptors all come from a girl aged 2-15 years with multiple sclerosis. The CDR3 runs from the conserved cysteine through the conserved F or W.

V: TRBV7-9; CDR3: CASSPRAGGADTEAFF
V: TRBV28; CDR3: CASSPDRHTEAFF
V: TRBV7-8; CDR3: CASLGENTEAFF
V: TRBV28; CDR3: CASSSTGWSNQPQHF
V: TRBV5-1; CDR3: CASSPDSNNQPQHF
V: TRBV7-9; CDR3: CASSTRPRYDVETQYF
V: TRBV5-5; CDR3: CASSFKGQGVEQFF
V: TRBV6-6; CDR3: CASTQGLAGEDETQYF
V: TRBV10-3; CDR3: CAISGKGLTYEQYF
V: TRBV5-1; CDR3: CASSPFGGRNEQFF